Following are 10 T cell receptor beta chains from one sample sequenced in a study of identical twins. TCRdb re-called the 5' RACE reads with MiXCR, one entry per CDR3 protein. This table has fewer than 800,000 distinct CDR3 sequences, around 7.4% appearing once. The same sample was also used in a study of yellow fever vaccine responses in identical twins.

The specimen was PBMCs. The receptors here all came from a woman between 18 and 29 years old in good health.

This sequence joins TRBV10-3 and TRBJ2-1; D not certain. This CDR3 is 13 amino acids long. Trimming left V 4 bases short and J 4 bases short, with 8 bases between. The germline CDR1 and CDR2 sequences are ENHRY and SYGVKD. For the CDR3, the DNA is TGTGCCATCAGTGTTTGGGGTTACAATGAGCAGTTCTTC. This gives the protein CAISVWGYNEQFF.

The chain recombines TRBV12-3 or TRBV12-4 with TRBJ1-2; D gene uncertain. Trimming left V 3 bases short and J 7 bases short, with 9 bases between. The CDR3 sequence is 12 residues long. This CDR3 is CASSFGVGGYTF. CDR3 DNA: TGTGCCAGCAGTTTTGGGGTGGGTGGCTACACCTTC.

This clonotype has at least ten counts. The CDR3 protein is CASSLEGAARNTEAFF. CDR3 DNA sequence: TGCGCCAGCAGCTTGGAGGGGGCCGCTCGGAACACTGAAGCTTTCTTT. The chain combines TRBV5-1 with TRBJ1-1, with TRBD1 identical over 7 bases. Germline trimming cut 0 bases from V and 1 base from J; bases unmatched to any gene: 6. The germline V gene encodes CDR1 SGHRS and CDR2 YFSETQ. The CDR3 totals 16 residues.

There are many counts of this clonotype. The chain is built from TRBV14 and TRBJ2-1; D gene uncertain. Germline V gene lookup returns CDR1 SGHDN and CDR2 FVKESK. This CDR3 comprises 14 residues. Trimming stripped 4 bases from V and 9 bases from J, with 16 bases between. The CDR3 protein is CASSPRSRFAEQFF. The DNA for the CDR3 is TGTGCCAGCAGCCCTCGTTCCCGTTTTGCTGAGCAGTTCTTC.

This clonotype was counted at least ten times. The chain links TRBV6-2 or TRBV6-3 to TRBJ2-1; perhaps TRBD2 as D (7 bases). Germline V gene lookup returns CDR1 MNHEY and CDR2 SVGEGT. The CDR3 length is 16 residues. Trimming took 8 bases from V and 2 from J, leaving 19 bases between them. Here the CDR3 reads CASESRRGGTYNEQFF. The CDR3 nucleotides are TGTGCCAGCGAGTCCCGGAGGGGGGGCACCTACAATGAGCAGTTCTTC.

The V gene is TRBV11-3, the J gene TRBJ1-5; TRBD1 aligns across 9 bases. The CDR3 extends over 15 amino acids. Germline CDR1 SGHNT, CDR2 YENEEA. V was pared by 6 bases and J by 2 bases, with 5 bases of the junction left unmatched. CDR3 protein: CASSPRTGGNQPQHF. In DNA, the CDR3 is TGTGCCAGCAGTCCCAGGACAGGGGGCAATCAGCCCCAGCATTTT.

This clonotype turned up a few times. V is TRBV12-3 or TRBV12-4 and J is TRBJ1-3; no clear D. Trimming pared 7 bases from V and 0 bases from J, leaving 13 bases between. This CDR3 region has 15 residues. CDR3 protein: CASKTALGSGNTIYF. In DNA form, the CDR3 reads TGTGCCAGCAAGACTGCCTTGGGCTCTGGAAACACCATATATTTT.

At least ten counts were recorded for this clonotype. This CDR3 is CASSSPGTGNQPQHF. DNA of the CDR3: TGTGCCAGCAGTTCCCCCGGGACAGGCAATCAGCCCCAGCATTTT. The chain uses TRBV12-3 or TRBV12-4 and TRBJ1-5; 7 nucleotides line up with TRBD1. J gave up 2 bases and V 4 bases, and 5 bases lay outside the gene matches. There are 15 residues in the CDR3.

The chain uses TRBV20-1 and TRBJ2-7; the D is unclear. CDR3 length equals 13 residues. The germline V and J ends were trimmed by 1 base and 2 bases, with 9 bases remaining between them. Germline CDR1 DFQATT, CDR2 SNEGSKA (reference sequence). Written as DNA, the CDR3 is TGCAGTGCTAGAGGCACAGAGACCTACGAGCAGTACTTC. Translating it yields CSARGTETYEQYF.

This clonotype was picked up a small number of times. The chain has TRBV27 and TRBJ2-3; D is ambiguous. Trimming took 7 bases from V and 4 from J, leaving 12 bases between them. The CDR3 spans 13 residues. Germline loops: CDR1 MNHEY, CDR2 SMNVEV (reference sequence). CDR3 region: CASNALFPDTQYF. Here the CDR3 DNA reads TGTGCCAGCAATGCTCTTTTCCCAGATACGCAGTATTTT.